This T cell receptor beta chain originates from a study of T cell repertoires in cytomegalovirus infection (dated by TCRdb to the late 2010s). As for the study more broadly: Because public TCR beta signatures pointed to carriage of CMV infection together with the matching HLA type, the HLA type of each donor mattered for the analysis.

CDR1 and CDR2 are drawn from the germline V gene (reference sequence): GTSNPN, SVGIG. V lost 1 base and J lost 2 bases; the stretch between them is 3 bases long. From cysteine to phenylalanine, the CDR3 is 11 amino acids long. Only the CDR3 part of the read is kept: 33 bases, read in frame from the first base. Sequencing instrument: Illumina HiSeq 1500. Starting from the raw public reads, TCRdb applied fastp trimming at Q25, assembled clones with MiXCR and retained in-frame beta chains. Rows with a matching CDR3 protein are joined into one entry that keeps the most common DNA and genes. Across this sample there are approximately 500,000 distinct CDR3 sequences, with more than 20% seen only once. About 13% of the sample goes to the ten largest clones. Beyond this particular receptor, the publication reports: The ex vivo response was dominated by HLA-C-restricted CMV-specific TCR beta clonotypes, which also provided the single most frequent clonotype in two of eight donors. Carriers of CMV infection plus the relevant HLA type were discriminated by the cumulative frequency of public TCR beta family members in the study cohort and in an independent roughly 400-donor cohort.

This clonotype has a handful of counts. The clone's antigen remains unknown. Per-base quality was not reported, and no clone a single base away is much larger than it. The sample consisted of PBMCs. The V and J genes are TRBV30 and TRBJ2-7; too little of a D gene remains to name it. The source is a human donor in good health (CMV status not recorded). Some clones in this sample may be carry-over from other donors' samples. The DNA sequence reads TGTGCCTGGAGTGAAGCCTACGAGCAGTACTTC. Its product reads: CAWSEAYEQYF.